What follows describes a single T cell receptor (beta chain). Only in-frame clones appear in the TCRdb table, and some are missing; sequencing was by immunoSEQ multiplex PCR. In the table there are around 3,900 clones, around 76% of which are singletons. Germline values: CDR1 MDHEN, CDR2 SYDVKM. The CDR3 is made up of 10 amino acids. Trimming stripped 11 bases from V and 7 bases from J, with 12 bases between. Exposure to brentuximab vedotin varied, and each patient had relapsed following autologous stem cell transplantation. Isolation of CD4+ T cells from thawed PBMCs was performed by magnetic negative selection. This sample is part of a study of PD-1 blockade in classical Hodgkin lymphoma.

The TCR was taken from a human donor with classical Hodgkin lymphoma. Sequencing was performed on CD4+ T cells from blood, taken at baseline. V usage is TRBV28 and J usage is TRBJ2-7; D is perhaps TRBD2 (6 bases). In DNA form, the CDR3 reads TGTGCCGCCAGTCGGGGGGAGCAGTACGTC. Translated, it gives CAASRGEQYV.